The text below deals with one T cell receptor beta chain. In the authors' workflow: Estimated nucleated cell counts came from reference gene primer amplification. TCRdb keeps only in-frame clones here, not all; method: immunoSEQ multiplex PCR. V, J and clone size are those of that table, while D and trimming were read from the DNA. The repertoire holds about 140,000 clones, with about 86% as singletons. These data belong to a study of blood T cell repertoires in COVID-19. Turning to the study itself: Collection of acute and convalescent COVID-19 samples took place in the United States, Italy and Spain. T cells, B-cell-depleted T cells, or PBMCs supplied cDNA or gDNA.

The CDR3 spans 17 residues. The V and J genes are TRBV12-1 and TRBJ2-2; the DNA was not used to check the table's D call, TRBD1. TRBV12-1 is listed as a pseudogene. This sequence originates from a human donor in a cohort sampled during active COVID-19. Specimen: peripheral blood. CDR3 in DNA: TGTGCCAGCAGCTTGGGACAGGGGGCTTCGAACACCGGGGAGCTGTTTTTT. This codes for CASSLGQGASNTGELFF.